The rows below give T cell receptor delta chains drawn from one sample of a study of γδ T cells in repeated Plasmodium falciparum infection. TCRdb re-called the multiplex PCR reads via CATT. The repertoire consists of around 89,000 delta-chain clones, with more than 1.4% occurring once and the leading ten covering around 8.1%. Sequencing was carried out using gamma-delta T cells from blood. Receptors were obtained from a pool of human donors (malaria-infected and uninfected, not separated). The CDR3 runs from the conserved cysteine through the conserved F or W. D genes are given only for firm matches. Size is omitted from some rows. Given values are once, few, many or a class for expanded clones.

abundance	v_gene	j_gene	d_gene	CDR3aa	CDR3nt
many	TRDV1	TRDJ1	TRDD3	CALFGNWGTTTDKLIF	TGTGCTCTTTTCGGGAACTGGGGGACTACCACCGATAAACTCATCTTT
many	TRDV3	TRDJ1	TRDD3	CAAPNRPLGVSKLIF	TGTGCCGCCCCCAATCGCCCACTGGGGGTTAGTAAACTCATCTTT
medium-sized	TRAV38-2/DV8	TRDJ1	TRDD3	CAYRSGQILPYLTGGYDKLIF	TGTGCTTATAGGAGCGGCCAGATCCTACCGTACCTAACTGGGGGATACGATAAACTCATCTTT
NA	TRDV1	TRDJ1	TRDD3	CALGISVGDTRDKLIF	TGTGCTCTTGGGATTTCCGTGGGGGATACGCGCGATAAACTCATCTTT
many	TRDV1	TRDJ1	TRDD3	CALGESHFPRLGPMTPYTDKLIF	TGTGCTCTTGGGGAATCCCACTTCCCCCGACTGGGGCCGATGACCCCATACACCGATAAACTCATCTTT
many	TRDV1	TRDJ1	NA	CALGIRAFLRRQDWGTDKLIF	TGTGCTCTTGGGATCCGGGCCTTCCTACGACGCCAAGACTGGGGGACCGATAAACTCATCTTT
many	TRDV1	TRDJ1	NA	CALGEPLLRYTDKLIF	TGTGCTCTTGGGGAACCTCTCCTCCGGTACACCGATAAACTCATCTTT
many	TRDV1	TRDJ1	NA	CALGELAAEELIF	TGTGCTCTTGGGGAACTAGCGGCCGAGGAACTCATCTTT
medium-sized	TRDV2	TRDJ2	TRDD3	CACDPISWGILAGTAQLFF	TGTGCCTGTGACCCCATATCTTGGGGGATACTTGCCGGGACAGCACAACTCTTCTTT
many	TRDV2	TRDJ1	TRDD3	CACDTLGGGFYTDKLIF	TGTGCCTGTGACACCCTCGGTGGGGGATTCTACACCGATAAACTCATCTTT
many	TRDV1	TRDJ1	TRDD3	CALGERIAGDRYTDKLIF	TGTGCTCTTGGGGAACGTATTGCGGGGGATAGATACACCGATAAACTCATCTTT
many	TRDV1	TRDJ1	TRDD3	CALGVSRPLLGDTARADKLIF	TGTGCTCTTGGGGTCTCTCGGCCTTTACTGGGGGATACTGCGCGGGCCGATAAACTCATCTTT
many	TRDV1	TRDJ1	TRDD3	CALGELRGGYGRVTDKLIF	TGTGCTCTTGGGGAACTCCGTGGGGGATACGGAAGGGTCACCGATAAACTCATCTTT
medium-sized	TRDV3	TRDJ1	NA	CAYGTHFRTGGRPVKLIF	TGTGCCTACGGTACCCACTTCCGAACGGGGGGCCGACCGGTTAAACTCATCTTT
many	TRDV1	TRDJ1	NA	CALGETGRRPFALGHTVDKLIF	TGTGCTCTTGGGGAAACGGGGCGGAGGCCCTTCGCACTCGGGCATACGGTCGATAAACTCATCTTT
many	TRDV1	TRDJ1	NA	CALGNFADCTDKLIF	TGTGCTCTTGGGAATTTCGCCGACTGCACCGATAAACTCATCTTT
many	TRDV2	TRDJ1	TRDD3	CACDTIGSLGDTDKLIF	TGTGCCTGTGACACCATTGGTTCCCTGGGGGATACCGATAAACTCATCTTT
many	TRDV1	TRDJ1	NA	CALGEIYPDTHFYFKYTDKLIF	TGTGCTCTTGGGGAAATCTACCCCGACACTCATTTTTATTTCAAGTACACCGATAAACTCATCTTT
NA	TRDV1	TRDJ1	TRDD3	CALGGLGVKGSSTGGFSHLYTDKLIF	TGTGCTCTTGGTGGACTAGGAGTCAAAGGCTCTTCGACTGGGGGATTCTCACACCTGTACACCGATAAACTCATCTTT
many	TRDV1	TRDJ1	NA	CALGEGPGDKLIF	TGTGCTCTTGGGGAGGGGCCCGGTGATAAACTCATCTTT
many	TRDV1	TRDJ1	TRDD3	CALGERMTRGIPATDKLIF	TGTGCTCTTGGGGAAAGGATGACTAGGGGGATACCGGCCACCGATAAACTCATCTTT
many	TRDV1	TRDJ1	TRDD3	CALGTLPGDTGPYTDKLIF	TGTGCTCTTGGGACACTCCCGGGGGATACGGGTCCGTACACCGATAAACTCATCTTT
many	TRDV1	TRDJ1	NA	CALGENLLPRAYTDKLIF	TGTGCTCTTGGGGAAAATTTACTTCCTCGCGCGTACACCGATAAACTCATCTTT
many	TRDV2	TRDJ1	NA	CACDTRNRGTDKLIF	TGTGCCTGTGACACAAGGAATAGGGGCACCGATAAACTCATCTTT
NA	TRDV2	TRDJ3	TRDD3	CACDTVSHGGSQFVSSWDTRQMFF	TGTGCCTGTGACACCGTCAGCCATGGGGGATCCCAATTTGTTTCCTCCTGGGACACCCGACAGATGTTTTTC
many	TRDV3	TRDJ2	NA	CAFGTTPLRSLTAQLFF	TGTGCCTTTGGGACTACACCCCTGCGTTCTTTGACAGCACAACTCTTCTTT
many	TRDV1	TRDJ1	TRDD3	CALGEKAPLGEGVTDKLIF	TGTGCTCTTGGGGAAAAGGCTCCACTGGGGGAGGGTGTCACCGATAAACTCATCTTT
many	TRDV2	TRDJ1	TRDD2	CACDTARTSYHRYYYTDKLIF	TGTGCCTGTGACACCGCGCGGACTTCCTACCATAGGTACTACTACACCGATAAACTCATCTTT
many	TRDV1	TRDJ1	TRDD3	CALGEPVLGDTGTDKLIF	TGTGCTCTTGGGGAACCGGTACTGGGGGATACCGGAACCGATAAACTCATCTTT
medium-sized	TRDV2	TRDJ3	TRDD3	CACDKRTGDTTRNDSSSWDTRQMFF	TGTGCCTGTGACAAAAGGACTGGGGATACGACCCGAAACGATTCATCCTCCTGGGACACCCGACAGATGTTTTTC
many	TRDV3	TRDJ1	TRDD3	CALPSCFRWGIEGFTDKLIF	TGTGCCTTGCCCTCCTGTTTCCGCTGGGGGATCGAAGGTTTCACCGATAAACTCATCTTT
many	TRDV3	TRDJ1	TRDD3	CASRVILGDGGLIF	TGTGCCTCTAGGGTCATCCTGGGGGATGGTGGACTCATCTTT
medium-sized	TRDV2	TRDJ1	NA	CACDTGMGTDKLIF	TGTGCCTGTGACACCGGAATGGGAACCGATAAACTCATCTTT
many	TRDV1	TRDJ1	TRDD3	CALGELPVVLGDILDADKLIF	TGTGCTCTTGGGGAACTTCCAGTGGTACTGGGGGATATATTAGATGCCGATAAACTCATCTTT
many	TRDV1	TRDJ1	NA	CALGELASGSSSTGSSTDKLIF	TGTGCTCTTGGGGAACTAGCCTCCGGGTCGAGCTCTACTGGGAGTAGCACCGATAAACTCATCTTT
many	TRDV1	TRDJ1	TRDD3	CALGELSPTPFYWGIRVPYTDKLIF	TGTGCTCTTGGGGAACTATCCCCAACGCCTTTTTACTGGGGGATACGAGTACCTTACACCGATAAACTCATCTTT
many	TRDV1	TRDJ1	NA	CALGELFPYTDKLIF	TGTGCTCTTGGGGAACTCTTTCCGTACACCGATAAACTCATCTTT
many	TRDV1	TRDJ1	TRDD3	CALGETVLPSAMGIRANTDKLIF	TGTGCTCTTGGGGAGACTGTCCTGCCTTCCGCGATGGGGATACGCGCTAACACCGATAAACTCATCTTT
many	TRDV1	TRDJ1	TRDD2	CALGELFAFPTVLCRDKLIF	TGTGCTCTTGGGGAACTTTTTGCCTTTCCTACGGTACTGTGTAGGGATAAACTCATCTTT